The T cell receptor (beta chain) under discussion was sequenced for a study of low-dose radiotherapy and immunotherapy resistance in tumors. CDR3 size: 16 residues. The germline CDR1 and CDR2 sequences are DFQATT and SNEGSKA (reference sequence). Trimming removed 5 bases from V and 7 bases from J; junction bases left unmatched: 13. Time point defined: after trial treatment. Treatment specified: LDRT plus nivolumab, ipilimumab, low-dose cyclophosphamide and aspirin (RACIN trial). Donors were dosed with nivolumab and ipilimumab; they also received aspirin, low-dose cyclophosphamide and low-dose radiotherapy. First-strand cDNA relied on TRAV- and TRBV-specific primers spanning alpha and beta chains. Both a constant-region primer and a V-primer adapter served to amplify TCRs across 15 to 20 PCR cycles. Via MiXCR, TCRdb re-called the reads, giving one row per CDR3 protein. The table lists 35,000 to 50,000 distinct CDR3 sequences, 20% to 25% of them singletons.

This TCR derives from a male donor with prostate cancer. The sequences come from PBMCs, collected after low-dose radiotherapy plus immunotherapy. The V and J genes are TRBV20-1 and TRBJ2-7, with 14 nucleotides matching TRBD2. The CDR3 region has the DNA TGCAGTGCTTACAGACTAGCGGGAGGGGAGAGAAAGGAGCAGTACTTC. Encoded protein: CSAYRLAGGERKEQYF.